These 29 T cell receptor beta chains were all obtained from the same sample, sequenced in a study of blood T cell repertoires in COVID-19. Repertoires were generated with immunoSEQ multiplex PCR, while TCRdb's copy carries only in-frame clones and drops some. The table records 150,000 to 200,000 clones, roughly nine tenths of them present only once. Sequencing was done on a sample of peripheral blood. The receptors derive from an older woman with COVID-19, enrolled during active disease.

V is TRBV6-4 and J is TRBJ2-7, with D perhaps TRBD1 (5 bases). The V end lost 6 bases, the J end lost 3 bases, and 9 bases lay between the germline ends. This CDR3 contains 12 residues. Germline CDR1 is MRHNA and CDR2 is SNTAGT. The CDR3 is CASRGQGYEQYF. The DNA for the CDR3 is TGTGCCAGCAGGGGGCAGGGCTACGAGCAGTACTTC.

The chain couples TRBV10-1 to TRBJ1-6, with 7 bases fitting TRBD1. The CDR3 contains 15 residues. Germline trimming cut 2 bases from V and 10 bases from J; bases unmatched to any gene: 8. Germline-derived CDR1 and CDR2 are WNHNN and SYGVQD (reference sequence). This CDR3 is CASSEATGIGSPLHF. In DNA form, the CDR3 reads TGCGCCAGCAGTGAGGCGACAGGGATCGGGTCACCCCTCCACTTT.

V and J are TRBV30 and TRBJ1-2; D gene uncertain. This CDR3 is built from 14 residues. The germline gives CDR1 GTSNPN, CDR2 SVGIG (reference sequence). V lost 5 bases and J 4 bases, leaving 17 bases between the germline ends. CDR3 bases: TGTGCCTGGGAAAGAGGGTTCAAGAGCTATGGCTACACCTTC. Amino acid sequence: CAWERGFKSYGYTF.

The chain couples TRBV10-1 to TRBJ2-2, with TRBD2 as a possible D gene (5 bases). The CDR3 totals 13 residues. Germline lookup yields CDR1 WNHNN and CDR2 SYGVQD (reference sequence). V was shortened by 8 bases and J by 1 base, with 8 bases between the two germline ends. CDR3 in amino acids: CASGGWNTGELFF. The CDR3 DNA is TGCGCCAGCGGCGGGTGGAACACCGGGGAGCTGTTTTTT.

This sequence joins TRBV2 and TRBJ2-7; 10 nucleotides align to TRBD1. V lost 3 bases to trimming and J lost 2 bases; unmatched junction nucleotides: 4. The length of the CDR3 is 15 residues. Germline loops: CDR1 SNHLY, CDR2 FYNNEI. DNA of the CDR3: TGTGCCAGCAGTGAGGAAGGACAGGGGGCCTACGAGCAGTACTTC. Its translation is CASSEEGQGAYEQYF.

This chain's CDR3 is CASSFGTADSNQPQHF. DNA of the CDR3: TGTGCCAGCAGTTTTGGGACAGCGGATAGCAATCAGCCCCAGCATTTT. The rearrangement joins TRBV27 to TRBJ1-5; TRBD1 matches 7 bases. The CDR3 runs to 16 residues. V trimming: 3 bases; J trimming: 0 bases; junction bases outside the gene matches: 5. From germline, CDR1 is MNHEY and CDR2 SMNVEV (reference sequence).

The chain combines TRBV5-1 with TRBJ1-5, with 12 positions matching TRBD1. Trimming removed 3 bases from V and 6 bases from J; junction bases left unmatched: 4. This CDR3 has 15 amino acids. Germline V gene data show CDR1 as SGHRS and CDR2 as YFSETQ. CDR3: CASSYGTGGFQPQHF. The DNA for the CDR3 is TGCGCCAGCAGCTACGGGACAGGGGGCTTTCAGCCCCAGCATTTT.

The J gene is TRBJ1-3, the V gene TRBV6-5, with a tentative D call TRBD1 (5 bases). The CDR3 covers 14 residues. CDR1 is MNHEY and CDR2 is SVGAGI in the germline V gene. Trimming left V 11 bases short and J 12 bases short, with 26 bases between. CDR3 DNA: TGTGCCGGGTCGGTATCAACAGGACGGGTCGACATATATTTT. This sequence encodes CAGSVSTGRVDIYF.

The V call is TRBV29-1, the J call TRBJ1-4, with 7 bases lining up with TRBD1. The CDR3 spans 13 residues. The germline V gene encodes CDR1 SQVTM and CDR2 ANQGSEA. V gave up 2 bases and J gave up 4 bases; unmatched junction bases: 1. The CDR3 protein is CSVEQGGNEKLFF. CDR3 sequence (DNA): TGCAGCGTTGAACAGGGGGGTAATGAAAAACTGTTTTTT.

This clone occurred once. This CDR3 is CASSLLRQGGGETQYF. The CDR3 bases are TGCGCCAGCAGCCTCCTCCGACAGGGAGGCGGGGAGACCCAGTACTTC. This chain links TRBV4-3 with TRBJ2-5, with a weak D call TRBD1 (7 bases). Trimming shortened V by 4 bases and J by 5 bases, and 20 bases separated the two germline ends. Per the germline V gene, CDR1 is LGHNA and CDR2 is YSLEER. The CDR3 contains 16 residues.

The V call is TRBV27, the J call TRBJ1-2; weak D call: TRBD1 (5 bases). Germline CDR1 reads MNHEY; CDR2 reads SMNVEV (reference sequence). The CDR3 loop spans 16 amino acids. V dropped 1 base and J dropped 4 bases, with 16 bases sitting between them. In DNA form, the CDR3 reads TGTGCCAGCAGTTTATATAGGCAGGGTAGGATCTATGGCTACACCTTC. Its protein product is CASSLYRQGRIYGYTF.

The chain couples TRBV9 to TRBJ2-1; 9 nucleotides line up with TRBD2. This CDR3 is 15 amino acids long. Trimming cost V 0 bases and J 9 bases; bases outside gene matches: 7. Germline-derived CDR1 and CDR2 are SGDLS and YYNGEE. CDR3 sequence reads: CASSVGVSGRLEQFF. CDR3 bases: TGTGCCAGCAGCGTAGGGGTTAGCGGGAGACTTGAGCAGTTCTTC.

This chain links TRBV6-5 with TRBJ1-6; D uncertain. Between the trimmed V and J ends, which lost 4 bases and 5 bases, there was a span of 6 bases. The CDR3 spans 13 residues. The germline V gene has CDR1 MNHEY and CDR2 SVGAGI. DNA for the CDR3: TGTGCCAGCAGTTTGGCAGATAATTCACCCCTCCACTTT. It specifies CASSLADNSPLHF.

The chain carries TRBV9 and TRBJ2-3; 7 bases are shared with TRBD2. The CDR3 totals 15 residues. The V and J ends lost 0 bases and 2 bases, in that order; junction bases with no gene match: 3. Germline assignment: CDR1 SGDLS and CDR2 YYNGEE. The CDR3 loop reads CASSVGSGNTDTQYF. Written as DNA, the CDR3 is TGTGCCAGCAGCGTAGGGAGCGGGAACACAGATACGCAGTATTTT.

This clone was counted between two and nine times. This chain joins TRBV28 and TRBJ2-1; a weak D match, TRBD1 (5 bases). The CDR3 is made up of 15 amino acids. The V end lost 6 bases, the J end lost 4 bases, and 16 bases lay between the germline ends. Germline values: CDR1 MDHEN, CDR2 SYDVKM. The DNA for the CDR3 is TGTGCCAGCAGACAGAACGGACACGATTACAATGAGCAGTTCTTC. Its protein is CASRQNGHDYNEQFF.

CDR3 in DNA: TGCAGCGTTGGCCAGGGGGCCGACTATGGCTACACCTTC. Translation gives CSVGQGADYGYTF. The chain carries TRBV29-1 and TRBJ1-2; 8 nucleotides align to TRBD1. CDR1 is SQVTM, CDR2 ANQGSEA, per germline. V dropped 4 bases and J dropped 3; count of bases not matched to a gene: 4. The CDR3 runs 13 residues.

The V call is TRBV19, the J call TRBJ1-1, with D perhaps TRBD1 (5 bases). Germline V CDR1 and CDR2: LNHDA, SQIVND (reference sequence). The CDR3 length is 14 residues. Trimming stripped 1 base from V and 0 bases from J, with 6 bases between. Here the CDR3 DNA reads TGTGCCAGTAGTATAGGGGGCCTGAACACTGAAGCTTTCTTT. It codes for CASSIGGLNTEAFF.

The CDR3 here is CASSPPGEARKLFF. CDR3 DNA: TGTGCCAGCAGTCCCCCCGGGGAAGCCCGAAAACTGTTTTTT. This sequence joins TRBV27 and TRBJ1-4; no clear D gene. CDR1 MNHEY and CDR2 SMNVEV come from the germline V gene (reference sequence). With 5 bases removed from V and 10 bases from J, the gap between germline ends came to 17 bases. The CDR3 sequence is 14 residues long.

The chain employs TRBV18 and TRBJ1-1; possibly TRBD1 for D (6 bases). There are 14 residues in the CDR3. Germline loops: CDR1 KGHSH, CDR2 LQKENI. V shed 4 bases and J shed 1 base, with 10 bases lying between them. CDR3 sequence (DNA): TGTGCCAGCTCACTCAGGGGACGGAACACTGAAGCTTTCTTT. Residues: CASSLRGRNTEAFF.

The V and J genes are TRBV2 and TRBJ1-5, with D unresolved. Germline CDR1 reads SNHLY; CDR2 reads FYNNEI. The CDR3 consists of 13 residues. Trimming left V 7 bases short and J 6 bases short, with 13 bases between. The DNA for the CDR3 is TGTGCCAGCACGTGGGCAGGAGGTCAGCCCCAGCATTTT. Translation: CASTWAGGQPQHF.

V and J are TRBV7-2 and TRBJ1-5, with a tentative D call TRBD1 (6 bases). V was clipped by 7 bases and J by 6 bases, with 13 bases between them. The CDR3 is 13 residues long. CDR1 and CDR2 (germline): SGHTA, FQGNSA. The CDR3 DNA reads as TGTGCCAGCACGGTACAGGGCGGTCAGCCCCAGCATTTT. This gives the protein CASTVQGGQPQHF.

The chain uses TRBV5-1 and TRBJ2-1, with 7 positions matching TRBD2. Per germline, CDR1 SGHRS and CDR2 YFSETQ. The CDR3 runs to 16 residues. The J segment lost 7 bases and the V segment lost 4 bases, leaving 14 bases of the junction unmatched. CDR3 residues: CASSTLSGTLGNEQFF. The CDR3 DNA is TGCGCCAGCAGCACCCTAAGCGGGACCCTCGGGAATGAGCAGTTCTTC.

The rearrangement joins TRBV24-1 to TRBJ2-1; possible D gene TRBD2, 6 bases. V shed 9 bases and J shed 8 bases, with 19 bases lying between them. This CDR3 is 14 amino acids long. From germline, CDR1 is KGHDR and CDR2 SFDVKD. The CDR3 here is CATRPPLREDEQFF. CDR3 DNA: TGTGCCACCCGGCCGCCACTCAGGGAGGATGAGCAGTTCTTC.

The rearrangement uses TRBV6-4 and TRBJ2-3, with 7 nucleotides matching TRBD1. CDR3 length: 14 amino acids. V dropped 5 bases and J dropped 5; count of bases not matched to a gene: 7. The germline gives CDR1 MRHNA, CDR2 SNTAGT. CDR3 amino acids: CASSSTGVGDTQYF. CDR3 DNA: TGTGCCAGCAGTTCAACAGGGGTGGGAGATACGCAGTATTTT.

V and J are TRBV5-6 and TRBJ2-7, with 8 positions matching TRBD2. The CDR3 consists of 14 residues. In germline, CDR1 is SGHDT, CDR2 YYEEEE. Trimming removed 3 bases from V and 2 bases from J; junction bases left unmatched: 4. This chain's CDR3 is CASSSGGFTYEQYF. CDR3 in DNA: TGTGCCAGCAGCTCGGGAGGGTTCACCTACGAGCAGTACTTC.

This clone has a single count. The chain recombines TRBV4-2 with TRBJ2-5; possible D gene TRBD2, 7 bases. Germline V gene data show CDR1 as LGHNA and CDR2 as YNFKEQ. With 0 bases removed from V and 1 base from J, the gap between germline ends came to 12 bases. The CDR3 runs 16 residues. The CDR3 DNA follows: TGTGCCAGCAGCCAAGATGGGGGCGGGGGCCAAGAGACCCAGTACTTC. Its translation: CASSQDGGGGQETQYF.

This chain connects TRBV5-1 to TRBJ2-4; D might be TRBD2 (5 bases). The CDR3 runs 15 residues. V was clipped by 4 bases and J by 7 bases, with 18 bases between them. Germline-derived CDR1 and CDR2 are SGHRS and YFSETQ. Written as DNA, the CDR3 is TGCGCCAGCAGCCTTGTAGTTCGGGGTGGTAACATTCAGTACTTC. Protein product: CASSLVVRGGNIQYF.

The chain joins TRBV6-2 or TRBV6-3 to TRBJ2-2; D is unclear. Trimming shortened V by 5 bases and J by 4 bases, and 11 bases separated the two germline ends. CDR1 and CDR2 (germline): MNHEY, SVGEGT. The CDR3 loop spans 14 amino acids. In DNA form, the CDR3 reads TGTGCCAGCAGTATCCTCAGATCCACCGGGGAGCTGTTTTTT. Translating it yields CASSILRSTGELFF.

This clone has only a few counts. J is TRBJ1-1 and V is TRBV5-5, with TRBD1 identical over 9 bases. Germline CDR1 SGHKS, CDR2 YYEKEE (reference sequence). The CDR3 length is 15 residues. V was pared by 4 bases and J by 1 base, with 5 bases of the junction left unmatched. CDR3 loop: CASSGTGHPNTEAFF. CDR3 DNA sequence: TGTGCCAGCAGCGGGACAGGGCATCCGAACACTGAAGCTTTCTTT.